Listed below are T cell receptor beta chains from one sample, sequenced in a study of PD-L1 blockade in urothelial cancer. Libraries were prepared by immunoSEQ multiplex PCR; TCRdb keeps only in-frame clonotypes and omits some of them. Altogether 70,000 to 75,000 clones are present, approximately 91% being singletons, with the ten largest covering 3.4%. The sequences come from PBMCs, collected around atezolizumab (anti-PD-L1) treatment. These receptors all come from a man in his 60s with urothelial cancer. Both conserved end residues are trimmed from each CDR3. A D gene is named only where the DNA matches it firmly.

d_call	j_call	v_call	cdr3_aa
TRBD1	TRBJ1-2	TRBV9	ASSVSDRGSGLNGYT
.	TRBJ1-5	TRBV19	ASSIKGQGIRLNQPQH
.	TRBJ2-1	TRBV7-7	ASSPPESPEQF
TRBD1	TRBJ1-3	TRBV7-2	ASSQSTGYSGNTIY
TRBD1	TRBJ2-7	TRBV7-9	ASSFWGQGYEQY
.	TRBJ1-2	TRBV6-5	ASSSTVNYGYT
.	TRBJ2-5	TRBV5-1	ASSPSQGERETQY
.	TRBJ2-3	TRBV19	ASSIQPQFDTQY
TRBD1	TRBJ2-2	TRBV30	AWSWTGVDVGELF
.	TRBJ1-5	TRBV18	ASSRGITSNQPQH
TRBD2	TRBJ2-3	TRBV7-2	ASSPSGLAGVWDTQY
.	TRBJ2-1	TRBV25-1	ASRAGRSSYNEQF
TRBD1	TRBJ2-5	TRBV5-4	ASSSQGVGETQY
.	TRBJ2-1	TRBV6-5	ASRRSEAVYDEQF
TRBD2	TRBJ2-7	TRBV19	ASSIGSGSYEQY
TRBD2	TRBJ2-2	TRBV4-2	ASSQDQRENTGELF
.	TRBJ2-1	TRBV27	ASSLRRVVEGVNEQF
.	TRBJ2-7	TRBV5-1	ASSRDWSSYEQY
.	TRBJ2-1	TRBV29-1	SVARRGYNEQF